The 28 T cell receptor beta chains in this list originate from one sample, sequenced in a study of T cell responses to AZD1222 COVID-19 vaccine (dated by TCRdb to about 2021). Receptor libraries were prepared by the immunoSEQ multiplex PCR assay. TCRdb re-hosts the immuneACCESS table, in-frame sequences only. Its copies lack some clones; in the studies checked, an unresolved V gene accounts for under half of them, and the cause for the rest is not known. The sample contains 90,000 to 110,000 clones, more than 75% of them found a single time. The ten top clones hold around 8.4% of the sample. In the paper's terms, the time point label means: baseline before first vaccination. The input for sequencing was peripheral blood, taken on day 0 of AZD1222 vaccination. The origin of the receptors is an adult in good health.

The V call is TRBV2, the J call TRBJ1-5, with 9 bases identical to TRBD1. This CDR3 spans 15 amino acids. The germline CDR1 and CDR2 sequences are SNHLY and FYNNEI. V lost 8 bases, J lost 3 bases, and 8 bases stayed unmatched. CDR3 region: CASALRTGANQPQHF. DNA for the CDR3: TGTGCCAGCGCCCTCCGGACAGGGGCCAATCAGCCCCAGCATTTT.

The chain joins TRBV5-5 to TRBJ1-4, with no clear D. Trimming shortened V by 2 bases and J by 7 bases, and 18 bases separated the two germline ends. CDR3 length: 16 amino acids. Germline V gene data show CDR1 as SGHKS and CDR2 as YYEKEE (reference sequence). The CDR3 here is CASSFTLGTMSEKLFF. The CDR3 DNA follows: TGTGCCAGCAGCTTCACCCTTGGCACTATGAGTGAAAAACTGTTTTTT.

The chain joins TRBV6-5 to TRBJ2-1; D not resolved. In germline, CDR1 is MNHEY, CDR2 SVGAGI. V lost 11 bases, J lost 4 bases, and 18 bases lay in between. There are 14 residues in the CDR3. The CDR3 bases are TGTGCCCCCCCTGGCCCAAACGTTTACAATGAGCAGTTCTTC. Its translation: CAPPGPNVYNEQFF.

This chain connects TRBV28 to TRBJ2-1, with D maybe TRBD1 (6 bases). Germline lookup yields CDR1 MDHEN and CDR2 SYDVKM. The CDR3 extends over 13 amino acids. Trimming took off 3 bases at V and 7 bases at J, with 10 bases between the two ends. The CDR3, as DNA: TGTGCCAGCAGTTTGGGACAAATAAATGAGCAGTTCTTC. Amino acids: CASSLGQINEQFF.

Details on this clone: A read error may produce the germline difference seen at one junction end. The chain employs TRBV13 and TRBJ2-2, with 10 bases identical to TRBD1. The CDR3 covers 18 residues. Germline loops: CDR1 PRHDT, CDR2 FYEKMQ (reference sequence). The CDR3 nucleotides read TGTGCCAGCAGCTCCCGGACAGGGGGTTCGGTATGGACCGGGGAGCTATTTTTT. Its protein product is CASSSRTGGSVWTGELFF.

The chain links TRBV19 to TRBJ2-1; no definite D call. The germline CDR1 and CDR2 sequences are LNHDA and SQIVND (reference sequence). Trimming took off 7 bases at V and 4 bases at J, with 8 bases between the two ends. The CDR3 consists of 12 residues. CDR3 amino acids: CASIGQYNEQFF. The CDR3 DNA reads TGTGCCAGTATTGGGCAGTACAATGAGCAGTTCTTC.

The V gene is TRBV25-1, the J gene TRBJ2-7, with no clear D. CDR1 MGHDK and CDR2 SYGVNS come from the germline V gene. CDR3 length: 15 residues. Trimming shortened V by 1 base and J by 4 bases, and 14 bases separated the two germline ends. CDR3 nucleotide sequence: TGTGCCAGCAGTGAATCCACAACATCCCTTTACGAGCAGTACTTC. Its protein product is CASSESTTSLYEQYF.

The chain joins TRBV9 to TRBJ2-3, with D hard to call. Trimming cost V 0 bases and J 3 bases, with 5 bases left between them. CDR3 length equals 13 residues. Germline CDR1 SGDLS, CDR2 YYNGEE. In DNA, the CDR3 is TGTGCCAGCAGCGTAGTCCCAACAGATACGCAGTATTTT. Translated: CASSVVPTDTQYF.

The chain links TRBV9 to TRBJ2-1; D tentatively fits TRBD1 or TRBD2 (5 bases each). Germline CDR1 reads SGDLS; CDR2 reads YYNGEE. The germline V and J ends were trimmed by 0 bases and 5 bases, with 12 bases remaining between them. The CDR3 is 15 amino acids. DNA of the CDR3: TGTGCCAGCAGCGTAGGGGACCGGAAAAACAATGAGCAGTTCTTC. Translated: CASSVGDRKNNEQFF.

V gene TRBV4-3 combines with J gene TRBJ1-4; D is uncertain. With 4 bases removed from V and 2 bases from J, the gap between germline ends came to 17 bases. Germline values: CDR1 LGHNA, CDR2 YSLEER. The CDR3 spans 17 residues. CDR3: CASSLGPPSATNEKLFF. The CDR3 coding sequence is TGCGCCAGCAGCCTTGGACCCCCGTCGGCGACTAATGAAAAACTGTTTTTT.

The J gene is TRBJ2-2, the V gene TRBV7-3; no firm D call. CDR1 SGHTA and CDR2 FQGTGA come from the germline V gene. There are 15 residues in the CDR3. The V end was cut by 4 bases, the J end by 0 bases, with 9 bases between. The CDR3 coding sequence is TGTGCCAGCAGCTCCTACGGCGCGAACACCGGGGAGCTGTTTTTT. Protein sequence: CASSSYGANTGELFF.

This CDR3 reads CASSKNRVEQYF. For the CDR3, the DNA is TGCGCCAGCAGCAAGAACAGGGTAGAGCAGTACTTC. The rearrangement uses TRBV5-1 and TRBJ2-7, with D tentatively TRBD1 (6 bases). This CDR3 is built from 12 residues. V lost 4 bases to trimming and J lost 7 bases, with 12 bases between them. Germline values: CDR1 SGHRS, CDR2 YFSETQ. Looking up the rest from reference TRBV5-1 and TRBJ2-7 gives the full variable domain: KAGVTQTPRYLIKTRGQQVTLSCSPISGHRSVSWYQQTPGQGLQFLFEYFSETQRNKGNFPGRFSGRQFSNSRSEMNVSTLELGDSALYLCASSKNRVEQYFGPGTRLTVT.

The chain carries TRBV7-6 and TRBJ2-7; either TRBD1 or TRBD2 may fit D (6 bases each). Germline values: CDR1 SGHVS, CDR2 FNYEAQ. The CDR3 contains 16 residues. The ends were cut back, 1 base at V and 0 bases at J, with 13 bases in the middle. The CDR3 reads CASSLGGAGLSYEQYF. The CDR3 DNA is TGTGCCAGCAGCTTAGGGGGGGCGGGCCTCTCCTACGAGCAGTACTTC.

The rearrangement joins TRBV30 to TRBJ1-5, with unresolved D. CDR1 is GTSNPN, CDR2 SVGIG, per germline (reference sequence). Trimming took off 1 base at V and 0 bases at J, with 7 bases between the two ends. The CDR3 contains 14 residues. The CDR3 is CAWSGANSNQPQHF. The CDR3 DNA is TGTGCCTGGAGTGGGGCTAATAGCAATCAGCCCCAGCATTTT.

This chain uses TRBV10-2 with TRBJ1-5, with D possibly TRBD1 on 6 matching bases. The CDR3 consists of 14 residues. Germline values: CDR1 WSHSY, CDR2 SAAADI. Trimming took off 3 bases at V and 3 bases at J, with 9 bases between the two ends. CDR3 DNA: TGCGCCAGCAGTGAACAGGGCTCCAATCAGCCCCAGCATTTT. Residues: CASSEQGSNQPQHF.

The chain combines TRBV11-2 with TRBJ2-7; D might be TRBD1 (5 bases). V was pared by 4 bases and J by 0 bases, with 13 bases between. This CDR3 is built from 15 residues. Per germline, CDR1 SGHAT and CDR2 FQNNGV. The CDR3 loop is CASSSGHSHSYEQYF. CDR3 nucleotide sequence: TGTGCCAGCAGCTCAGGACATTCCCACTCCTACGAGCAGTACTTC.

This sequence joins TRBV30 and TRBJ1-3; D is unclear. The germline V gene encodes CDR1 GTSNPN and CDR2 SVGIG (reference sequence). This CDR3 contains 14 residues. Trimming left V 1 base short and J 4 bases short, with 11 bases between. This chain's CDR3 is CAWSASPTGNTIYF. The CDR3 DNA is TGTGCCTGGAGTGCCAGTCCCACCGGAAACACCATATATTTT.

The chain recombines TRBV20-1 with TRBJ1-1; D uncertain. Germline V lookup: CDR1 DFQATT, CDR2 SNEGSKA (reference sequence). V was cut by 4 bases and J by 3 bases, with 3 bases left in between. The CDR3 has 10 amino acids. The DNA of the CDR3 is TGCAGTGCTACGCACACTGAAGCTTTCTTT. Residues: CSATHTEAFF.

CDR3 nucleotide sequence: TGCGCCAGCAGCCCATGGTGGGATGATCAGCCCCAGCATTTT. This encodes CASSPWWDDQPQHF. The chain joins TRBV4-1 to TRBJ1-5; D gene uncertain. The CDR3 sequence is 14 residues long. Germline CDR1 is MGHRA and CDR2 is YSYEKL. V gave up 4 bases and J gave up 5 bases, with 12 bases separating them.

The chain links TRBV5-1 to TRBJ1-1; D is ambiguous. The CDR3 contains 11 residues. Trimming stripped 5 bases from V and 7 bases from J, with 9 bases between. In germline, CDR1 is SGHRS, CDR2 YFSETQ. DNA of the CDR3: TGCGCCAGCAGTTCCTCAAGTGAAGCTTTCTTT. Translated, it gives CASSSSSEAFF.

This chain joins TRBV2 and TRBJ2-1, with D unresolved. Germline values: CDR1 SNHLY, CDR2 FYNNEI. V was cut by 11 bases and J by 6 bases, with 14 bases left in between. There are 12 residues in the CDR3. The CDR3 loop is CASARARNEQFF. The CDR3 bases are TGTGCCTCCGCACGAGCACGCAATGAGCAGTTCTTC.

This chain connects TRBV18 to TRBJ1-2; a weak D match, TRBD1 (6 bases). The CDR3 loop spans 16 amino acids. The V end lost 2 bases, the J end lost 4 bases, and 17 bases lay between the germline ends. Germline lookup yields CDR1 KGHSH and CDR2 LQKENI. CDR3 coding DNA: TGTGCCAGCTCACCAGCAAGTGGCCGGGGGCCCTATGGCTACACCTTC. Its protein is CASSPASGRGPYGYTF.

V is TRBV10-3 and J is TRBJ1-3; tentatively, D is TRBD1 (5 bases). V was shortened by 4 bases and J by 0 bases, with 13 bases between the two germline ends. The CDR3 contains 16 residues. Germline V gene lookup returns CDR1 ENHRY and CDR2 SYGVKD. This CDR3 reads CAISAAGGVSGNTIYF. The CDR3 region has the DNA TGTGCCATCAGTGCGGCCGGGGGGGTCTCTGGAAACACCATATATTTT.

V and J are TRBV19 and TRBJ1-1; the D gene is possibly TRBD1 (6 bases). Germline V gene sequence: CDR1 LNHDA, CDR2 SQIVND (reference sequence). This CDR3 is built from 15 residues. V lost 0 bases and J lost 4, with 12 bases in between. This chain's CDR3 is CASSIDHRAGTEAFF. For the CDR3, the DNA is TGTGCCAGTAGTATAGATCACAGGGCTGGCACTGAAGCTTTCTTT.

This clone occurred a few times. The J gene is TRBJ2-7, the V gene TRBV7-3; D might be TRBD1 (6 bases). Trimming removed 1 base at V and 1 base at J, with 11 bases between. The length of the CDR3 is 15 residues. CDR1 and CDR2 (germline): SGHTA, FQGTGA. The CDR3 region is CASSLMLGQSYEQYF. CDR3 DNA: TGTGCCAGCAGCTTAATGCTCGGACAGTCCTACGAGCAGTACTTC.

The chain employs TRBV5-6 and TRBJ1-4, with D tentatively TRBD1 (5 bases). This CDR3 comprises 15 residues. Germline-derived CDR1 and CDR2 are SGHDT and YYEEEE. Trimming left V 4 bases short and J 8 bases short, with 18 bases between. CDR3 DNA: TGTGCCAGCAGCCCTGGGATGGGGGGTATGGAAAAACTGTTTTTT. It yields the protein CASSPGMGGMEKLFF.

The CDR3 here is CAWSALIAHTEAFF. The CDR3, as DNA: TGTGCCTGGAGTGCCCTCATCGCCCACACTGAAGCTTTCTTT. This chain uses TRBV30 with TRBJ1-1; no clear D. This CDR3 has 14 amino acids. Germline V gene data show CDR1 as GTSNPN and CDR2 as SVGIG (reference sequence). V was cut by 1 base and J by 3 bases, with 12 bases left in between.

The CDR3 region is CASSPPAAGTRVYNEQFF. The CDR3 nucleotides read TGTGCCAGCAGTCCCCCTGCCGCCGGGACTAGAGTGTACAATGAGCAGTTCTTC. The chain carries TRBV6-6 and TRBJ2-1, with TRBD2 matching over 8 bases. Germline CDR1 reads MNHNY; CDR2 reads SVGAGI (reference sequence). Unmatched junction bases numbered 16, after V lost 5 bases and J lost 4 bases. This CDR3 is built from 18 residues.